Below, one T cell receptor beta chain is given with its context. What it recognizes is unknown. In the same sample, other DNA sequences code for this CDR3. The record originates from a study of T cell clones after liver transplantation. Overall study: Liver transplant recipients had immunosuppression withdrawal attempted within 2 years. Tolerant meant at least one year fully off immunosuppression without liver enzymes above twice normal. Study-wide results and caveats: Post-transplant, graft-donor-reactive CD4 TCRbeta sequences in blood dropped significantly in 5 of 8 subjects. The donor-reactive repertoire was only partly measurable in a couple of subjects, lacking donor cells.

This CDR3 contains 13 residues. The germline gives CDR1 SGHTA, CDR2 FQGTGA. V lost 5 bases and J lost 5; bases outside the gene matches: 3. The assay was immunoSEQ multiplex PCR, and TCRdb's table has in-frame clones only and misses some. Among around 100,000 clones listed, more than 75% were seen once. This TCR was sampled from a human donor who received a liver transplant. This chain connects TRBV7-3 to TRBJ1-5; 7 bases map to TRBD1. The sequenced sample was CD4+ T cells from blood, obtained before liver transplant. CDR3 loop: CASSPDRDQPQHF. CDR3 nucleotide sequence: TGTGCCAGCAGCCCCGACAGGGATCAGCCCCAGCATTTT.